This section outlines one T cell receptor beta chain sequence together with its context. The data derive from a study of blood T cell repertoires in COVID-19. Across the study: Specimens from acute and convalescent COVID-19 originated in the United States, Italy and Spain.

Per germline, CDR1 KGHDR and CDR2 SFDVKD. The CDR3 sequence is 16 residues long. The V gene end was trimmed by 5 bases and the J gene end by 5 bases; junction bases not matched to a gene: 8. In the original processing: Reference gene primer amplification in the assay estimated nucleated cell counts. Repertoires were generated with immunoSEQ multiplex PCR, while TCRdb's copy carries only in-frame clones and drops some. V and J calls plus clone size are reproduced from that table; the DNA served to infer D and trimming. The table records roughly 49,000 clones, about 83% of them present only once. What was sequenced was peripheral blood. The chain recombines TRBV24-1 with TRBJ2-3, with 11 nucleotides matching TRBD1. The receptor was isolated from a man in his forties or fifties with acute or convalescent COVID-19. CDR3 nucleotides: TGTGCCACCAGTGCCCCTTCCGGGACAGGGGGAGATACGCAGTATTTT. Translated, it gives CATSAPSGTGGDTQYF.